This T cell receptor beta chain emerged from a study of molecular identifiers for immune sequencing clone quantification. Study-wide points: Detecting spiked Jurkat TCR RNA from one cell among one million naive cells was reportedly possible.

This clonotype was seen repeatedly, ten times or more. What it recognizes is unknown. TCRdb reanalysed the PCR reads using MiXCR and keeps one entry per CDR3 protein. The table has under 350,000 distinct CDR3 sequences, about 23% seen once; the top ten hold about 0.74%. Germline loops: CDR1 SGHRS, CDR2 YFSETQ. The CDR3 spans 16 residues. Trimming at V came to 3 bases and at J to 3 bases, leaving 8 bases not matched to a gene. The CD8+CD4-CCR7+CD45RA+ phenotype defined the sorted naive CD8 T cells. This sequence originates from a human donor in good health. Some libraries in this study had Jurkat cell RNA spiked in. The chain carries TRBV5-1 and TRBJ1-1; 10 positions agree with TRBD1. The sequencing input was naive CD8+ T cells from blood, with Jurkat cell RNA spiked in. The subset here: FACS-sorted CD8+CD4-CCR7+CD45RA+ naive T cells. The chain's CDR3 is CASSSGDRGFYTEAFF. The CDR3 DNA reads TGCGCCAGCAGCTCCGGGGACAGGGGATTTTACACTGAAGCTTTCTTT.